The present TCR beta chain was sequenced within a study of blood T cells in healthy people across ages. Each of the donors had around 9 milliliters of peripheral blood drawn into EDTA-treated Vacutainer tubes. Extraction of total RNA produced a minimum of 5.5 micrograms from each sample. The second PCR ran roughly 7 to 12 cycles with a sample-barcoded 5' primer and J-beta primers. Each CDR3 protein is one row after TCRdb ran MiXCR on the 5' RACE reads. The sample shows about 670,000 distinct CDR3 sequences, about 51% of them seen only once. Germline CDR1 is SGHVS and CDR2 is FNYEAQ. This CDR3 is built from 18 residues. J lost 3 bases, V lost 5 bases, and 13 bases had no gene match.

This chain connects TRBV7-6 to TRBJ2-3; 11 nucleotides line up with TRBD1. Sequencing was performed on blood. The TCR sequence derives from a woman of 80 years or more in good health. The CDR3 loop reads CASSPRTGGVFVTDTQYF. Here the CDR3 DNA reads TGTGCCAGCAGCCCCCGGACAGGGGGCGTTTTTGTGACAGATACGCAGTATTTT.